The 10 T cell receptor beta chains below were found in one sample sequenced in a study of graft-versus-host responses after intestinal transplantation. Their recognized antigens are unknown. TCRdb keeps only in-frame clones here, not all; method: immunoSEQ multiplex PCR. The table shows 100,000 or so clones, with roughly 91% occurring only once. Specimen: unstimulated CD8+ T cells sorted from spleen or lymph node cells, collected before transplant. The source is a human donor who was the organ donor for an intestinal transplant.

This CDR3 reads CASSPDSGFNYGYTF. In nucleotides, the CDR3 is TGTGCCAGCAGCCCCGATTCGGGGTTTAACTATGGCTACACCTTC. The rearrangement links TRBV7-8 to TRBJ1-2; D gene unclear. This CDR3 comprises 15 residues. Germline V gene sequence: CDR1 SGHVS, CDR2 FQNEAQ. Trimming removed 5 bases from V and 1 base from J, with 14 bases in between.

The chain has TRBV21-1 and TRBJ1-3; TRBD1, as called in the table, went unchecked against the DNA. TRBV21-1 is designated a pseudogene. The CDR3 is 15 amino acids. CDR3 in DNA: TGTGCCACCGACGAACCCCAGGGAACTGGAAACACCATATATTTT. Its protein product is CATDEPQGTGNTIYF.

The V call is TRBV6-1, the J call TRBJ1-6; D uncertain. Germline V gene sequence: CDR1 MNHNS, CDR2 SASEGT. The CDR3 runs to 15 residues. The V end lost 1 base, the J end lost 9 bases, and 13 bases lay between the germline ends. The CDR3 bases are TGTGCCAGCAGTGAAGAAGGCAGGCAGAGTTCACCCCTCCACTTT. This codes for CASSEEGRQSSPLHF.

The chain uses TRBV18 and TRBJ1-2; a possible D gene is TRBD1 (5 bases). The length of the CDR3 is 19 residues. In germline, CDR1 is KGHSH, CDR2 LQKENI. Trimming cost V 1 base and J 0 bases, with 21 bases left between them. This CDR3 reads CASSPHRIIDWVPNYGYTF. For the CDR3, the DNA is TGTGCCAGCTCACCACACAGGATCATTGACTGGGTACCTAACTATGGCTACACCTTC.

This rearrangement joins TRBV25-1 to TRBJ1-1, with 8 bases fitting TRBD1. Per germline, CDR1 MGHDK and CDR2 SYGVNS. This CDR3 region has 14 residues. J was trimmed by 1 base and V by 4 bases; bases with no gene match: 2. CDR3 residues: CASSGQGRNTEAFF. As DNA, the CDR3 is TGTGCCAGCAGTGGACAGGGGAGGAACACTGAAGCTTTCTTT.

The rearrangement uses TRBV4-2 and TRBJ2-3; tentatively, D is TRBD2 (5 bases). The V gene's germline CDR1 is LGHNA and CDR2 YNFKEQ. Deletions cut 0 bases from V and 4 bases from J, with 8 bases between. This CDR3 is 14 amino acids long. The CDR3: CASSQDQEADTQYF. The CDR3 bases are TGTGCCAGCAGCCAAGACCAGGAGGCAGATACGCAGTATTTT.

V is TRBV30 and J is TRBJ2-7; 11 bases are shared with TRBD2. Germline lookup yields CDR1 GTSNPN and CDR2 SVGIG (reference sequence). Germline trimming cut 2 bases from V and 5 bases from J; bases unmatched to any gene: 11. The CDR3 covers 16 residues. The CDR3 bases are TGTGCCTGGAGTATCGGTAGCGGGGGGGCGGGGGACGAGCAGTACTTC. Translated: CAWSIGSGGAGDEQYF.

The CDR3 nucleotides are TGTGCCAGTAGTTTCGGACAGGGGAACATTCAGTACTTC. Translation: CASSFGQGNIQYF. The V and J genes are TRBV19 and TRBJ2-4, with 9 bases matching TRBD1. This CDR3 comprises 13 residues. CDR1 LNHDA and CDR2 SQIVND come from the germline V gene (reference sequence). V dropped 5 bases and J dropped 7; count of bases not matched to a gene: 3.

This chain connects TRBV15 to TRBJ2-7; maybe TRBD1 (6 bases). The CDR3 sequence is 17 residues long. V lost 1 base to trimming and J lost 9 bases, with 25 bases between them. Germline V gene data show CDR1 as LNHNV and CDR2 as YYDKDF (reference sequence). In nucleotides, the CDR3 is TGTGCCACCAGCAGAGGGGACACCCTCGTTCCCCTAGTTATGCAGTACTTC. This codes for CATSRGDTLVPLVMQYF.

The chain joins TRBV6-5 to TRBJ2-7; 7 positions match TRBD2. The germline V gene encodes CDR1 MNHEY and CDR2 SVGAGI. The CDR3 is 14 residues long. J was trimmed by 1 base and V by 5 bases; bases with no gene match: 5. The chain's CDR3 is CASSGRGRSYEQYF. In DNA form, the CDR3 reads TGTGCCAGCAGTGGGCGCGGGAGATCCTACGAGCAGTACTTC.